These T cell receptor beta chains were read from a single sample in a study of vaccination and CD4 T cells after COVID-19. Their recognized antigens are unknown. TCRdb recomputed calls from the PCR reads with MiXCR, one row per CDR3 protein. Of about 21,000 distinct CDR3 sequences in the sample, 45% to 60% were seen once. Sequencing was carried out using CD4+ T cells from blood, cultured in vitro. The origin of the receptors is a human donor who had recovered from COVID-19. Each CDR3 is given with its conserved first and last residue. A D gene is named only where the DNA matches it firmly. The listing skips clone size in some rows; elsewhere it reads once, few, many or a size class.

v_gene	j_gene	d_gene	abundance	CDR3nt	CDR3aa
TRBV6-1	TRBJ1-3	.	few	TGTGCCAGCACGGGGGGCGGAAACACCATATATTTT	CASTGGGNTIYF
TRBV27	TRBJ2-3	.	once	TGTGCCAGCAGTTTATACGGCGGTGGAGATACGCAGTATTTT	CASSLYGGGDTQYF
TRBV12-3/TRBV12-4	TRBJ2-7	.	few	TGTGCCAGCAGCCCAGGGGAGGGGGCAAGCTACGAGCAGTACTTC	CASSPGEGASYEQYF
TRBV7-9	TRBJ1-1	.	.	TGTGCCAGCAGCTGGGGGTCTGAGAACACTGAAGCTTTCTTT	CASSWGSENTEAFF
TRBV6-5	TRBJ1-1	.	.	TGTGCCAGCAGTTGGCGGGCGAGGAACACTGAAGCTTTCTTT	CASSWRARNTEAFF
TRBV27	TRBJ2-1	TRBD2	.	TGTGCCAGCAGTTTCAGCGGGAGGGTCGGGGAGCAGTTCTTC	CASSFSGRVGEQFF
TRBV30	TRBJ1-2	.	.	TGTGCCTGGAGTGTCTCGCCGGGGCCCGGCTACACCTTC	CAWSVSPGPGYTF
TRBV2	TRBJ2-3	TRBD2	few	TGTGCCAGCAGGGTACTAGCGGTCGGAGGAGATACGCAGTATTTT	CASRVLAVGGDTQYF
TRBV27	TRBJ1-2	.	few	TGTGCCAGCAGTTTTAAGACACCGGACTATGGCTACACCTTC	CASSFKTPDYGYTF
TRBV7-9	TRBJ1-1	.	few	TGTGCCAGCAGCTTAGGGGTTGACACTGAAGCTTTCTTT	CASSLGVDTEAFF
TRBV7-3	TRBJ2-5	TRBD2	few	TGTGCCAGCAGCTTATCGGGACTAGCGATAGAGACCCAGTACTTC	CASSLSGLAIETQYF
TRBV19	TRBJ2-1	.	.	TGTGCCAGTAGTCAGCGGTACAATGAGCAGTTCTTC	CASSQRYNEQFF
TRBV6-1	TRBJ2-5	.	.	TGTGCCAGCAGTACACCCCAAGAGACCCAGTACTTC	CASSTPQETQYF
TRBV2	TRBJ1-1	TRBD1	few	TGTGCCAGCAGGGCTCCCCCGGACAGGTTTGCCACTGAAGCTTTCTTT	CASRAPPDRFATEAFF
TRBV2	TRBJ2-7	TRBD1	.	TGTGCCAGCAGTGAGGGGCTGGACAGGTTTGTTGAGCAGTACTTC	CASSEGLDRFVEQYF
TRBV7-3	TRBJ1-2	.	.	TGTGCCAGCAGCTTAACGGGTTCAGGGCTCGGCTACACCTTC	CASSLTGSGLGYTF
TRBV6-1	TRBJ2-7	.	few	TGTGCCAGCAGTGGCCGACAGATGAGCTCCTACGAGCAGTACTTC	CASSGRQMSSYEQYF
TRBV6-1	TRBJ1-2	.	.	TGTGCCAGCAGTGAAGGAGCCCCCACGAGCCCCTATGGCTACACCTTC	CASSEGAPTSPYGYTF
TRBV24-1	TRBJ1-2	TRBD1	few	TGTGCCACCAGTGACGAGACAGGGGACGGCTATGGCTACACCTTC	CATSDETGDGYGYTF
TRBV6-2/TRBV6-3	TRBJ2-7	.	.	TGTGCCAGCACCGCGGGACTGCACTACGAGCAGTACTTC	CASTAGLHYEQYF
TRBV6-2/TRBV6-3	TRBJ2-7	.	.	TGTGCCAGCAGTTTAGATAGGGGAGCACCGTACTTC	CASSLDRGAPYF
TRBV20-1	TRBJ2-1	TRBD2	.	TGCAGTGCTAGTAGACTAGCGGCATACAATGAGCAGTTCTTC	CSASRLAAYNEQFF
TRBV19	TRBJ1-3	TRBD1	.	TGTGCCAGTAGTCCCGGGGACAGCCGGCTACGCACCATATATTTT	CASSPGDSRLRTIYF
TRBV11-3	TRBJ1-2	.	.	TGTGCCAGCAGCACCCCGGGAGCCTATGGCTACACCTTC	CASSTPGAYGYTF
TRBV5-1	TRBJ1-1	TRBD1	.	TGCGCCAGCAGCTCACGATACGGACAGGGGGTTAGAGGTGAAGCTTTCTTT	CASSSRYGQGVRGEAFF
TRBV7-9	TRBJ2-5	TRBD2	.	TGTGCCAGCACCTTATTTCGTACTAGCGGGCGAGAGACCCAGTACTTC	CASTLFRTSGRETQYF
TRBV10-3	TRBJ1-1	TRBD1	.	TGTGCCGCCACCAGAGACAGGGCTAATGAAGCTTTCTTT	CAATRDRANEAFF
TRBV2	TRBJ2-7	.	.	TGTGCCAGCAGCGGACCCCCTCGGGAGCAGTACTTC	CASSGPPREQYF
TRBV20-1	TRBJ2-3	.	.	TGCAGTGCTAAGCACAGCACAGATACGCAGTATTTT	CSAKHSTDTQYF
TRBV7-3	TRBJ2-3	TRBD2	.	TGTGCCAGCAGCTTGAGACTAGCGGGAGGCCCAGATACGCAGTATTTT	CASSLRLAGGPDTQYF
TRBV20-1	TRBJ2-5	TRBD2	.	TGCAGTGCGAACGGACTAGCGGGAGTACAAGAGACCCAGTACTTC	CSANGLAGVQETQYF
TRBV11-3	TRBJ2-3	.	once	TGTGCCAGCAGCGAATTCACTAGCACAGATACGCAGTATTTT	CASSEFTSTDTQYF
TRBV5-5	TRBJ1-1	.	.	TGTGCCAGCAGCTCAAACGTGGGGGGCACTGAAGCTTTCTTT	CASSSNVGGTEAFF
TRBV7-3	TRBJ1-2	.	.	TGTGCCAGCAGCTTGGTTGGAGGGAAGGGGGATGGCTACACCTTC	CASSLVGGKGDGYTF
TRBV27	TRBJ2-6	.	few	TGTGCCAGCAGTCCCTCGGGCAGCTCTGGGGCCAACGTCCTGACTTTC	CASSPSGSSGANVLTF
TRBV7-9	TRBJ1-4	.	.	TGTGCCAGCAGCCAGTGGGCAGGCCCAATTAATGAAAAACTGTTTTTT	CASSQWAGPINEKLFF
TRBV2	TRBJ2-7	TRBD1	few	TGTGCCAGCAGCGGACAGGGCCTGCGCGAGCAGTACTTC	CASSGQGLREQYF
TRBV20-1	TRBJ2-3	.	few	TGCAGTGCTACTAGGGTGGTTGGTGATACGCAGTATTTT	CSATRVVGDTQYF
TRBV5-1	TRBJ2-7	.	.	TGCGCCAGCAGCCCGGTTGGAGGTTGGGAGCAGTACTTC	CASSPVGGWEQYF
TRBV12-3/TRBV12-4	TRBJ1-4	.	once	TGTGCCAGCACCGGAGGTCGGGGCGCTACAACTAATGAAAAACTGTTTTTT	CASTGGRGATTNEKLFF
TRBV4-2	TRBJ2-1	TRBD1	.	TGTGCCAGCAGCCAAGGACAGGGGACGGGCTACAATGAGCAGTTCTTC	CASSQGQGTGYNEQFF
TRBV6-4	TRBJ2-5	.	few	TGTGCCAGCAGTGAATGGGAAAGGGAGACCCAGTACTTC	CASSEWERETQYF
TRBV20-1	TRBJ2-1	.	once	TGCAGTTTTAAGGGGTACAATGAGCAGTTCTTC	CSFKGYNEQFF
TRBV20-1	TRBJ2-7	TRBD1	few	TGCAGTGCTGCGAGACAGGGGTTTCTGGACGAGCAGTACTTC	CSAARQGFLDEQYF
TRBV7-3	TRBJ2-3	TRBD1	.	TGTGCCAGCAGCTTAACCGGGACAGGGGGCACAGATACGCAGTATTTT	CASSLTGTGGTDTQYF
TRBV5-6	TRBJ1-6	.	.	TGTGCCAGCAGCTTGGGCAGGGAGTCACCCCTCCACTTT	CASSLGRESPLHF
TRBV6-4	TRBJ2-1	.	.	TGTGCCTTACGAAAGTCTAGCTCCTACAATGAGCAGTTCTTC	CALRKSSSYNEQFF
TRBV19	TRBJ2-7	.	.	TGTGCCAGTAGTCCCACTCGGAGGAACGAGCAGTACTTC	CASSPTRRNEQYF
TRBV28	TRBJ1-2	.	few	TGTGCCAGCAGTGAGGGAACAGGGTTTGGTTGGGGCTACACCTTC	CASSEGTGFGWGYTF
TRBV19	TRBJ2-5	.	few	TGTGCCAGTAGTATCGAGGATGGGGAGACCCAGTACTTC	CASSIEDGETQYF
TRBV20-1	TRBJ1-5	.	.	TGCAGTGCTAGTAGTGAGGGACATGGAATCAATCAGCCCCAGCATTTT	CSASSEGHGINQPQHF
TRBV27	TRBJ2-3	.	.	TGTGCCAGCAGTTTCAGGGAAACAGATACGCAGTATTTT	CASSFRETDTQYF
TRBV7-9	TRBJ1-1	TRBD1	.	TGTGCCAGCAGCTTAGACCAGGGGGGTATCTTCACTGAAGCTTTCTTT	CASSLDQGGIFTEAFF
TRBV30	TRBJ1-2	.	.	TGTGCCTGGAGTTCGTCGATCGGAGGCTACACCTTC	CAWSSSIGGYTF
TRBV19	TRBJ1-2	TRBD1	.	TGTGCCAGTAAGGAAACAGGGGACTATGGCTACACCTTC	CASKETGDYGYTF
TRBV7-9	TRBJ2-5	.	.	TGTGCCAGCAGCTTAGGGGGTAGAGAGACCCAGTACTTC	CASSLGGRETQYF
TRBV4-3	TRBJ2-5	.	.	TGCGCCAGCAGCCGGGACATCCAAGAGACCCAGTACTTC	CASSRDIQETQYF
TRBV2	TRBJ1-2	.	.	TGTGCCAGCAAAAAGGGGGAGACTAACTATGGCTACACCTTC	CASKKGETNYGYTF